The clone carrying this T cell receptor beta chain appeared many times. The sample is drawn from a study of CDR3 diversity in severe acne. TCRdb used MiXCR to reprocess the PCR reads, holding one entry per CDR3 protein. The data hold 85,000 to 120,000 distinct CDR3 sequences, with 51% observed a single time. Trimming took off 7 bases at V and 5 bases at J, with 15 bases between the two ends. The CDR3 spans 13 residues. In germline, CDR1 is SQVTM, CDR2 ANQGSEA. The sequence derives from a male donor with acne. Specimen: blood. The V and J genes are TRBV29-1 and TRBJ2-1; D possibly uses TRBD1 or TRBD2 (5 bases each). CDR3 sequence: CSEFRDADNEQFF. DNA of the CDR3: TGCAGCGAATTCCGGGACGCCGACAATGAGCAGTTCTTC.